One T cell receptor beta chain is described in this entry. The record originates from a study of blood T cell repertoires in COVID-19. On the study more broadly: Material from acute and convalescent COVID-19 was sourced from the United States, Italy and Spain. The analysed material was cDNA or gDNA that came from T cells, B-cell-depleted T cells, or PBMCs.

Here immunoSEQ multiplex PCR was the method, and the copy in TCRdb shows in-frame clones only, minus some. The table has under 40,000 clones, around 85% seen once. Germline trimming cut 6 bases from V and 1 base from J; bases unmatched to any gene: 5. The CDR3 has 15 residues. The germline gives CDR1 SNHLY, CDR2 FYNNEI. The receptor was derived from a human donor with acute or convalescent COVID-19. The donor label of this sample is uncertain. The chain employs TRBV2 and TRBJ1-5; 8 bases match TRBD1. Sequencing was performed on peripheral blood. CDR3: CASRVQGESNQPQHF. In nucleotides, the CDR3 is TGTGCCAGCAGAGTACAGGGGGAGAGCAATCAGCCCCAGCATTTT. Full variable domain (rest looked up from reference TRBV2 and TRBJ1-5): EPEVTQTPSHQVTQMGQEVILRCVPISNHLYFYWYRQILGQKVEFLVSFYNNEISEKSEIFDDQFSVERPDGSNFTLKIRSTKLEDSAMYFCASRVQGESNQPQHFGDGTRLSIL.